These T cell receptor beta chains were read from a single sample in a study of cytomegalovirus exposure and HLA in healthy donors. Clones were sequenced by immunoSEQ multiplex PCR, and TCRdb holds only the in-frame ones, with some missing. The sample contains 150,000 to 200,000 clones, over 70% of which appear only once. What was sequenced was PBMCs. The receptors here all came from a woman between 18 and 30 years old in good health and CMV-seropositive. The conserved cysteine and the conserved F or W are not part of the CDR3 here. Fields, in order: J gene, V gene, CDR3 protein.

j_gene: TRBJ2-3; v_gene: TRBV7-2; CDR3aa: ASSSLSTADTQY
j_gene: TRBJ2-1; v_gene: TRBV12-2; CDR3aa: ASRLASEQF
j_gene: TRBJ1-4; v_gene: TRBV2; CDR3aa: ASSEGQGLLF
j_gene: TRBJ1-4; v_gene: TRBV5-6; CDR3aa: ASSTGLDEKLF
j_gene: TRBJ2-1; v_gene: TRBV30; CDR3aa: AWDRADEQF
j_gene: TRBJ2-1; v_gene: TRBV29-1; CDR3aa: SVEDSLSYNEQF
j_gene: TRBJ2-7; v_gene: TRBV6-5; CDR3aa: ATASSRDSTYEQY
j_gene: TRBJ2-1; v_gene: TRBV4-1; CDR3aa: ASSQERMGREQF
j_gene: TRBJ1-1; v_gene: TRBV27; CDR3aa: ASSSGTVMNTEAF
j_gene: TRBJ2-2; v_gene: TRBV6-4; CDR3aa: ASSERGSTGELF
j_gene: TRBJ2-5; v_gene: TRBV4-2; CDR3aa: ASGGPGTSEETQY
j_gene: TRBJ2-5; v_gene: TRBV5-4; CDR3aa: ASSLGGRETQY
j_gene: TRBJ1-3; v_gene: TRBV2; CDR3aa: ASTPPDRGPTIY
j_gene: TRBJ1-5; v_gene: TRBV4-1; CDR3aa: ASSQGQGYSNQPQH
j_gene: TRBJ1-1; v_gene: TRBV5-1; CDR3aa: ASSIQGAKNTEAF